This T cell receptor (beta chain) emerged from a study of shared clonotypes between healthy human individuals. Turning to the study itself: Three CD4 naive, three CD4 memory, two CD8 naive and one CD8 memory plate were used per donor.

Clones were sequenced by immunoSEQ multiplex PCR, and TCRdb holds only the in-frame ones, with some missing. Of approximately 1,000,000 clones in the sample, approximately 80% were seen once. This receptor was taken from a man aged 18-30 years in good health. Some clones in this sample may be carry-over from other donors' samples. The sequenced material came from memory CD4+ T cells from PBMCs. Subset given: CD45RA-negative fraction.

The CDR3 region has the DNA TGTGCCAGCAGCTTAGAGGGAGGGCCGGGGGATACGCAGTATTTT. Translation: CASSLEGGPGDTQYF. The gene calls are TRBV7-8 and TRBJ2-3; 7 bases fit TRBD2. The ends lost 1 base at V and 6 bases at J; junction bases unmatched: 7. The CDR3 loop spans 15 amino acids. Germline V lookup: CDR1 SGHVS, CDR2 FQNEAQ.